The entry below describes one T cell receptor (beta chain). Its antigen is still unknown. The sample contains more than one DNA sequence encoding this CDR3. These data originate in a study of shared clonotypes between healthy human individuals. General study results and limits: A handful of donors shared 4.5% to 6.5% of their naive CD4 clonotypes. Memory subsets had estimated richness that was generally smaller than that of naive subsets.

Method: immunoSEQ multiplex PCR; TCRdb's copy keeps in-frame clones and lacks some. The sample has about 2.3 million clones, approximately 90% seen once. Sequenced material: naive CD4+ T cells from PBMCs. Subset indicated: CD45RA+ positively selected. The sequence derives from a man aged 18 to 30 in good health. Some clones in this sample may be carry-over from other donors' samples.

As DNA, the CDR3 is TGTGCCAGCAGCTGGGACAGGGGAACAGATACGCAGTATTTT. It specifies CASSWDRGTDTQYF. The chain is built from TRBV6-5 and TRBJ2-3; 10 nucleotides match TRBD1. The CDR3 extends over 14 amino acids. J was trimmed by 3 bases and V by 6 bases; bases with no gene match: 3. The germline CDR1 and CDR2 sequences are MNHEY and SVGAGI.